The TCR beta chain described here comes from a study of cytomegalovirus exposure and HLA in healthy donors (dated by TCRdb to 2015 to 2018). About the full investigation: According to an earlier analysis of around 600 of the donors, some 180 million T cells yielded roughly 110 million unique TCR beta sequences and around 300 Gb of sequence data. Among the roughly 410 genotyped donors, about 83% belonged to the genetic ancestry cluster associated with self-reported Caucasian donors. Along with the approximately 650-subject first cohort, a separate validation cohort of over 90 different subjects was used. HLA typing covered class I and class II loci at four-digit resolution. The study aimed to test whether signatures of past pathogen exposure could be identified by cataloging public T cell receptors. On average, over 200,000 unique TCR beta nucleotide sequences were sequenced per donor among about 400 genotyped donors of the cohort, with about 19% of those sequences being non-productive. To decide whether each TCR beta V gene segment behaved as functional or pseudogenic, an earlier analysis of nearly 600 of the donors relied on high-throughput TCR beta sequencing. Five DR-DQ haplotypes were handled as single units for association and clustering, since linkage in the cohort was strong. The later analysis used no new phenotypic data to find candidate immune exposures, relying instead on TCR beta sequences and their occurrence across donors. To predict cytomegalovirus infection status, the study combined high-throughput TCR immunosequencing, statistical association of individual TCRs with disease status, and machine learning. Donor age, sex, ethnicity and CMV serostatus were compiled alongside the repertoire data. An early release that covered about 640 HLA-typed donors contained around 300 gigabases of sequencing data and approximately 85 million unique TCR sequences. All discovery cohort repertoires had been generated using a single sequencing platform. The study used immunosequencing to profile the T cell repertoires of more than 650 subjects and linked those repertoires to cytomegalovirus serostatus. Typing coverage varied by locus: 629-630 donors for A, B, C, DRB1 and DQB1; 500 to 550 for DQA1; around 570 for DPA1; 400 to 480 for DPB1. A later genetic analysis used genome-wide SNP genotypes for about three fifths of the 666 donors, treating that subset as a discovery cohort. A later analysis re-analyzed previously published TCR beta repertoires from 660 or so donors and added high-resolution HLA genotyping to study TCR occurrence patterns.

The cohort was made up of hundreds of healthy bone marrow donors. At the time of sampling, all cohort members were nominally healthy, though unrecorded immune exposures were likely present. The donor tested CMV seronegative, placing the donor among the roughly 400 seronegative members of the cohort. Each donor provided a peripheral blood sample, and peripheral blood mononuclear cells were used for TCR beta sequencing. Genomic DNA was extracted from the blood cell samples with the Qiagen DNeasy Blood Extraction Kit. Study-wide conclusions, independent of this receptor: In vitro tests confirmed that a few of the cytomegalovirus-associated TCR beta chains recognize cytomegalovirus antigens. It was suggested by the authors that the approach could potentially be generalized to other disease states and immunological phenotypes. In a later analysis, about 17,000 TCR beta sequences were associated with specific HLA alleles at a false discovery rate of 0.05. A cluster of highly shared sequence variants was judged likely to be a technical artifact of the sequencing pipeline. While some public TCRs were present in many individuals, most TCR sequences turned up only very rarely across donors. Strong co-occurrence of HLA alleles, especially DR and DQ, made assigning TCR associations to individual alleles difficult. A later analysis found that HLA-associated TCR beta chains were more clonally expanded and had lower generation probabilities than equally common non-associated chains. In a later analysis, TCR association rates were found to vary across HLA loci, with the most associated TCRs seen for DRB1 alleles and the fewest for HLA-C alleles. In the study, about 150 TCR beta chains were listed as associated with cytomegalovirus. An earlier analysis of around 600 of the donors showed that most TCR beta V segments appeared in productive rearrangements either about 90% or about 30% of the time, which broadly matched IMGT annotations. A further reported finding was that TCR beta sequences accurately predicted the HLA-A and HLA-B alleles for most subjects in the first cohort. According to a later analysis, parvovirus B19, influenza, CMV and Epstein-Barr virus appeared linked to several top co-occurrence clusters. Because some donors lacked HLA typing at each locus, the association tests relied only on the typed subset. Correlated functional status among segregating V segments might be attributable to linkage disequilibrium, but an unknown experimental factor could not be ruled out. For the cohort, immune exposure information was limited to CMV serostatus. This cohort had only TCR beta chains sequenced, and the lack of alpha or paired-chain data limited which features could be detected. A later genetic analysis associated a missense DCLRE1C variant with V-gene and J-gene trimming of TCR beta chains, and an independent cohort replicated the association. In a later analysis, most CMV-associated TCR beta chains were found to appear HLA-restricted, with HLA associations seemingly driven largely by CMV exposure. Compared with the roughly 670-donor mean, donors in an Asian-associated ancestry cluster had fewer N-insertions in productive TCRs, according to a later genetic analysis. The classifier was reported to diagnose cytomegalovirus status with high specificity and sensitivity in both the original cohort and the validation cohort. The 87-base-pair reads could not distinguish some IMGT-functional V segments, including TRBV6-2 and TRBV6-3, so those segments were excluded. The earlier analysis of a few hundred of the donors excluded roughly 17 rarely observed V segments, including chromosome 9 orphons, because counts were too low. Roughly uniform sequencing depth across donors was assumed in presence/absence analyses, although this assumption may not hold.

About this clone: This receptor's antigen is unknown. No much larger clone exists at a distance of one base, and base qualities are not known.

The germline V gene sets CDR1 to SGHVS and CDR2 to FNYEAQ. The junction shows trimming of 4 bases on V and 9 bases on J, and the gene matches do not reach 3 bases of it. The CDR3 holds 13 amino acids from the cysteine to the phenylalanine. Only the CDR3 region is kept as DNA, spanning 39 bases read in frame from base 1. The library was obtained by the immunoSEQ multiplex PCR assay. For the multiplex PCR, a mixture combining 60 forward primers for TCR Vbeta segments and 13 reverse primers for TCR Jbeta segments was used. A multiplex PCR assay on genomic DNA amplified the CDR3 region of rearranged TCR beta genes. Amplified TCR beta libraries were sequenced as 87-base-pair reads on the Illumina HiSeq System. The published analysis was carried out like this. A later analysis counted some 74 million unique TCR beta chains across the 550 to 700 repertoires, and about 10 million of these chains were shared by at least two donors. Raw reads were error-corrected and collapsed into unique sequences by a nearest-neighbor algorithm in which closely related sequences were merged to remove PCR and sequencing errors. V, D and J gene segments were assigned by aligning CDR3 sequences to IMGT reference sequences. Each retained sequence needed at least a six-nucleotide match to both a V gene segment and a J gene segment. Rearrangements were called productive when the CDR3 lacked stop codons and stayed in frame with V and J; all others were non-productive. Following IMGT convention, CDR3 was defined as the stretch from the second conserved V-encoded cysteine up to the conserved J-encoded phenylalanine. The earlier analysis of fewer than 700 of the donors excluded sequences that lacked an unambiguous match to a single V gene segment. In an earlier analysis of 587 of the donors, V segments were called functional above 56.7% productive rearrangements and were called segregating when the between-donor standard deviation exceeded 5%. To diagnose cytomegalovirus status from the catalog of TCR beta chain sequences, a statistical classification framework was built. In a later analysis, TCR nucleotide sequences were compared against IMGT/GENE-DB human TR gene sequences so that V and J genes could be assigned. The TCRdist pipeline was used in a later analysis to assign CDR3 sequences and most-parsimonious VDJ recombination scenarios. In a later analysis, every TCR beta chain was defined by the combination of its CDR3 amino acid sequence and its V-gene family, and reads without a unique V-gene family were dropped. To address suspected cross-contamination and a sequencing artifact, a later analysis removed under 600 highly shared, low-generation-probability nucleotide sequences. A later analysis calculated a clonal expansion index for each public chain from normalized within-repertoire ranks of inferred template counts. A later analysis computed generation probabilities with a VDJ recombination model fitted to out-of-frame rearrangements, and checked the results against IGoR. In a later analysis, TCR-TCR, TCR-HLA and TCR-CMV co-occurrence was scored with hypergeometric tests, and a repertoire-size bias correction was applied to TCR pairs. False discovery rates were estimated in a later analysis by permuting HLA or CMV assignments 20 times. A later analysis grouped co-occurring TCRs with DBSCAN, adding TCRdist sequence similarity when clustering within HLA-allele-positive subsets. Repertoires with fewer than 30,000 or more than 120,000 public chains, plus five repertoires with anomalous nucleotide sharing, were excluded from co-occurrence clustering. Entries here come from immuneACCESS through TCRdb and include only in-frame sequences with V and J called. Some clones fail to appear in such tables; in the studies checked, an unresolved V gene covers under half of the shortfall, and the cause of the remainder is unknown. V, J and clone size are those of that table, while D and trimming were read from the DNA. This sample has over 100,000 clones in its table, and around 75% of those were observed once. Clones ranked in the top ten supply roughly 0.9% of the sample.

The sequence was obtained from a woman aged 30 to 39 in good health and CMV-seronegative. Recombination linked TRBV7-6 to TRBJ1-6; 7 bases in between match TRBD1. The sequencing input was PBMCs. The sequenced DNA is TGTGCCAGCAGCTCAGGGGGGATTTCACCCCTCCACTTT. It translates to CASSSGGISPLHF.